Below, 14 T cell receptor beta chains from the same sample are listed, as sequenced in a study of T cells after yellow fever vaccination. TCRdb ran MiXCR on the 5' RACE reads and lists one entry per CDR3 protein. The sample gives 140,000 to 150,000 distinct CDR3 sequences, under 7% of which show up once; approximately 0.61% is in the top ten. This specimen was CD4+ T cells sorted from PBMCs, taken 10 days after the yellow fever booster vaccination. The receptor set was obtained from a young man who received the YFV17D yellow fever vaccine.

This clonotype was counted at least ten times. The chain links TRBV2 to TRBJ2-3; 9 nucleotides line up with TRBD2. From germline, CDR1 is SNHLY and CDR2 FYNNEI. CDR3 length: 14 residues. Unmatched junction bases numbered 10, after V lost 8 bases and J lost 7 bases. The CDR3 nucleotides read TGTGCCAGCCAGAGTAGCGGGAGTGGGAATACGCAGTATTTT. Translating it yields CASQSSGSGNTQYF.

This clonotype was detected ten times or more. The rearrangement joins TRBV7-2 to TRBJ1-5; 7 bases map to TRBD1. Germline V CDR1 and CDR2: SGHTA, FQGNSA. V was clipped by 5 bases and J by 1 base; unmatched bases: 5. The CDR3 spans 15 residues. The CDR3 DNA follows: TGTGCCAGCAGCACCCAGGGGGGGAGCAATCAGCCCCAGCATTTT. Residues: CASSTQGGSNQPQHF.

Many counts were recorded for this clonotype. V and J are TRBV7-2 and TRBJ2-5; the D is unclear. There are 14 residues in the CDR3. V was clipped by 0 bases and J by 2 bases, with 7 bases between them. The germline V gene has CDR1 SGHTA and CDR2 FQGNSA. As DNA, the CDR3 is TGTGCCAGCAGCTTAGCGCTGTTACAAGAGACCCAGTACTTC. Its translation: CASSLALLQETQYF. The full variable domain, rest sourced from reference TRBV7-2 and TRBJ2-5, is GAGVSQSPSNKVTEKGKDVELRCDPISGHTALYWYRQSLGQGLEFLIYFQGNSAPDKSGLPSDRFSAERTGGSVSTLTIQRTQQEDSAVYLCASSLALLQETQYFGPGTRLLVL.

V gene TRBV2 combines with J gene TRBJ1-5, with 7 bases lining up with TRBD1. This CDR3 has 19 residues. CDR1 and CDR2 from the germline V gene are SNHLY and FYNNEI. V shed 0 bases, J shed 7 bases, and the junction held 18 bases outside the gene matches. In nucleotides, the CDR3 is TGTGCCAGCAGTGAAGCGCTTCGTTTTTATCCAGGGGGAGACCAGCCCCAGCATTTT. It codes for CASSEALRFYPGGDQPQHF.

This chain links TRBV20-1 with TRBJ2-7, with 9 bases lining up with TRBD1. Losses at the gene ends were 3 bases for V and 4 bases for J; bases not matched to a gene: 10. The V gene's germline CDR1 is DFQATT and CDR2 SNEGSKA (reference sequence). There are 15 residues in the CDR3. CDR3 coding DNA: TGCAGTGCTAGGAACCGACCGGGACAGGGTTACGAGCAGTACTTC. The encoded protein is CSARNRPGQGYEQYF.

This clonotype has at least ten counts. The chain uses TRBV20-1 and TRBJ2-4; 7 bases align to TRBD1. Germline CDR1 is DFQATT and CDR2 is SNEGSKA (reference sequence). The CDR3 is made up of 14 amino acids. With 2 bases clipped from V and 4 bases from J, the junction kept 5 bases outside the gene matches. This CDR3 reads CSARNPGQKNIQYF. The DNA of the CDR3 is TGCAGTGCTAGAAATCCGGGACAGAAAAACATTCAGTACTTC.

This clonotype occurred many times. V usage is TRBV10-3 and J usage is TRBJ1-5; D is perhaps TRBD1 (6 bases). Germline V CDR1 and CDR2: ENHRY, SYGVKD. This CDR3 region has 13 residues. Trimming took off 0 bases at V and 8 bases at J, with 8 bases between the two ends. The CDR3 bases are TGTGCCATCAGTGAGTCGGGACAAGAGCCCCAGCATTTT. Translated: CAISESGQEPQHF.

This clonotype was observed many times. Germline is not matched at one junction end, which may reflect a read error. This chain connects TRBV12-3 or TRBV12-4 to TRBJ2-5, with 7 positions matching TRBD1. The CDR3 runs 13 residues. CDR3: CATSTGEGETQYF. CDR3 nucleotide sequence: TGTGCCACCAGTACAGGGGAAGGGGAGACCCAGTACTTC.

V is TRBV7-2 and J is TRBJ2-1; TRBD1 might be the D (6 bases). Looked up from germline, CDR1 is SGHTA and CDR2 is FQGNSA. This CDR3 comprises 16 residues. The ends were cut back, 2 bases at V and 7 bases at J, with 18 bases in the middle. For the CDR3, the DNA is TGTGCCAGCAGCTTAAATTACAGGGTTGTTTTGAATGAGCAGTTCTTC. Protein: CASSLNYRVVLNEQFF. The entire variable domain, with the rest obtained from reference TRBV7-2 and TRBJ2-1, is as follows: GAGVSQSPSNKVTEKGKDVELRCDPISGHTALYWYRQSLGQGLEFLIYFQGNSAPDKSGLPSDRFSAERTGGSVSTLTIQRTQQEDSAVYLCASSLNYRVVLNEQFFGPGTRLTVL.

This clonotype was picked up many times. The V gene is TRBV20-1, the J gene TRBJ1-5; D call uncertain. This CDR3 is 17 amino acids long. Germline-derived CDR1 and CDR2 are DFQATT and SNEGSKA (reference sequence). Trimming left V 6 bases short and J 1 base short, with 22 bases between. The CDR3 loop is CSAASSLPGRSNQPQHF. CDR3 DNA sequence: TGCAGTGCCGCTAGCAGCCTGCCTGGGCGAAGCAATCAGCCCCAGCATTTT.

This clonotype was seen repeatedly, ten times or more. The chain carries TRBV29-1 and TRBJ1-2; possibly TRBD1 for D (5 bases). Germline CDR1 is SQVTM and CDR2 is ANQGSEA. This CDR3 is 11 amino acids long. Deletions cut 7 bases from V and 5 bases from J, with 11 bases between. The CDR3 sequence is CSAAGAYGYTF. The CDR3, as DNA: TGCAGCGCCGCCGGGGCTTATGGCTACACCTTC.

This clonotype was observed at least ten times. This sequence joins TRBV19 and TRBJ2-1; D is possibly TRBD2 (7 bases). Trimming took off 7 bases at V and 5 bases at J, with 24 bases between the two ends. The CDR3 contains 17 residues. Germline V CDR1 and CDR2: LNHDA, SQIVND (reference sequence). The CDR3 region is CASTRGMTSSHHNEQFF. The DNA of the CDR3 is TGTGCCAGTACCAGGGGAATGACTAGCAGTCATCACAATGAGCAGTTCTTC.

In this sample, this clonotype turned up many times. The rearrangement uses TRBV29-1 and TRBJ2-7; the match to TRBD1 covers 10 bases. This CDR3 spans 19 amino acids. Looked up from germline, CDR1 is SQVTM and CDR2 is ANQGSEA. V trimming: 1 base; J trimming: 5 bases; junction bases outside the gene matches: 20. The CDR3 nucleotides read TGCAGCGTTGAAGCTCAGGGAGGGAAAGGGACAGGGGTTCTCCACGAGCAGTACTTC. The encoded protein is CSVEAQGGKGTGVLHEQYF.

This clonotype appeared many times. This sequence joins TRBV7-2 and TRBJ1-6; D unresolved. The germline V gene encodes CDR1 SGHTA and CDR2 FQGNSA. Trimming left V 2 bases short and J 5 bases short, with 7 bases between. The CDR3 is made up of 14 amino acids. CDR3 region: CASSLRANNSPLHF. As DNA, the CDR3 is TGTGCCAGCAGCTTAAGGGCCAATAATTCACCCCTCCACTTT. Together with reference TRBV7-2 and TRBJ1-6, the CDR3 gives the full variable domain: GAGVSQSPSNKVTEKGKDVELRCDPISGHTALYWYRQSLGQGLEFLIYFQGNSAPDKSGLPSDRFSAERTGGSVSTLTIQRTQQEDSAVYLCASSLRANNSPLHFGNGTRLTVT.